Listed below are T cell receptor beta chains from one sample, sequenced in a study of glioma-infiltrating T cells after dendritic cell vaccination. The data were produced by immunoSEQ multiplex PCR, yet TCRdb's version contains in-frame clones alone and is incomplete. Of more than 95,000 clones listed, over 80% are singletons. The sequencing used blood, collected after dendritic cell vaccination. The source is a human donor with glioblastoma. The CDR3 runs from the conserved cysteine through the conserved F or W. The order of the fields is D gene, clone size, J gene, V gene, CDR3 DNA, CDR3 protein. The D gene is left open where the match is weak. Some rows have no size entry. The others give once, few or many, or a class for an expanded clone.

D: .
size: .
J: TRBJ2-5
V: TRBV18
DNA: TGTGCCAGCTCACCACCGTCCATCCAAGAGACCCAGTACTTC
CDR3: CASSPPSIQETQYF

D: .
size: .
J: TRBJ1-4
V: TRBV2
DNA: TGTGCCAGCAGTAGAATGGGCGATGAAAAACTGTTTTTT
CDR3: CASSRMGDEKLFF

D: TRBD2
size: .
J: TRBJ2-3
V: TRBV5-5
DNA: TGTGCCAGCAGCTTGTCAAGCACGGGAGGAGATACGCAGTATTTT
CDR3: CASSLSSTGGDTQYF

D: .
size: .
J: TRBJ1-1
V: TRBV5-1
DNA: TGCGCCAGCAGCGTTAAGGTTGGGCGCGAGAACACTGAAGCTTTCTTT
CDR3: CASSVKVGRENTEAFF

D: TRBD1
size: .
J: TRBJ1-2
V: TRBV7-9
DNA: TGTGCCAGCAGCCCCGGACAGGGAATACTCTATGGCTACACCTTC
CDR3: CASSPGQGILYGYTF

D: .
size: .
J: TRBJ1-1
V: TRBV7-8
DNA: TGTGCCAGCAGCCTTCCGGCTCTGGGCTCAAACACTGAAGCTTTCTTT
CDR3: CASSLPALGSNTEAFF

D: TRBD2
size: .
J: TRBJ2-7
V: TRBV2
DNA: TGTGCCGGAACTAGCGGGAGGAACCCCTACGAGCAGTACTTC
CDR3: CAGTSGRNPYEQYF

D: TRBD2
size: .
J: TRBJ2-2
V: TRBV2
DNA: TGTGCCAGCAGTCCCGGGAGGGGTCGGGTGACCGGGGAGCTGTTTTTT
CDR3: CASSPGRGRVTGELFF

D: TRBD1
size: once
J: TRBJ1-1
V: TRBV5-4
DNA: TGTGCCAGCAGGTTACAGGGGGCGCATTCTGAAGCTTTCTTT
CDR3: CASRLQGAHSEAFF

D: .
size: .
J: TRBJ1-1
V: TRBV20-1
DNA: TGCAGTGCTAGACTCGGCACTGAAGCTTTCTTT
CDR3: CSARLGTEAFF

D: TRBD2
size: .
J: TRBJ2-2
V: TRBV2
DNA: TGTGCCAGAGCGGGGGAGAACACCGGGGAGCTGTTTTTT
CDR3: CARAGENTGELFF

D: .
size: once
J: TRBJ2-3
V: TRBV30
DNA: TGTGCCTGTACGAGGGAGACAGATACGCAGTATTTT
CDR3: CACTRETDTQYF

D: .
size: .
J: TRBJ1-1
V: TRBV28
DNA: TGTGCCAGCAGGTTGACAGTGAACACTGAAGCTTTCTTT
CDR3: CASRLTVNTEAFF

D: TRBD2
size: .
J: TRBJ2-3
V: TRBV28
DNA: TGTGCCAGCAGTTTGGGAGGGATTGTCACAGATACGCAGTATTTT
CDR3: CASSLGGIVTDTQYF

D: TRBD2
size: .
J: TRBJ2-5
V: TRBV18
DNA: TGTGCCAGCTCACCCTCAGCGGGGACGGAGACCCAGTACTTC
CDR3: CASSPSAGTETQYF

D: .
size: .
J: TRBJ2-3
V: TRBV19
DNA: TGTGCCAGTAGTAGGGCCAGCACAGATACGCAGTATTTT
CDR3: CASSRASTDTQYF

D: TRBD1
size: .
J: TRBJ1-2
V: TRBV6-6
DNA: TGTGCCAGCAGTTATGATGGGACAGAATATGGCTACACCTTC
CDR3: CASSYDGTEYGYTF

D: TRBD1
size: .
J: TRBJ1-4
V: TRBV5-1
DNA: TGCGCCAGCAGCGATGGACAGGGGAATGAAAAACTGTTTTTT
CDR3: CASSDGQGNEKLFF

D: .
size: .
J: TRBJ2-3
V: TRBV29-1
DNA: TGCAGCGTTGAATACGGTACTAGCACAGATACGCAGTATTTT
CDR3: CSVEYGTSTDTQYF

D: TRBD1
size: .
J: TRBJ1-1
V: TRBV29-1
DNA: TGCAGCGTGGATGGACAGGGGGGGACTGAAGCTTTCTTT
CDR3: CSVDGQGGTEAFF

D: .
size: .
J: TRBJ2-3
V: TRBV30
DNA: TGTGCCTGGAGTCCACCCGGGACAGATACGCAGTATTTT
CDR3: CAWSPPGTDTQYF

D: TRBD1
size: .
J: TRBJ1-5
V: TRBV5-1
DNA: TGCGCCAGGGCCAGGGGGCGTCAGCCCCAGCATTTT
CDR3: CARARGRQPQHF

D: .
size: .
J: TRBJ2-6
V: TRBV15
DNA: TGTGCCACCAGCAGAGATTCGGGGTCTGGGGCCAACGTCCTGACTTTC
CDR3: CATSRDSGSGANVLTF

D: .
size: .
J: TRBJ1-1
V: TRBV5-1
DNA: TGCGCCAGCAGCGGGCAGGCGAACACTGAAGCTTTCTTT
CDR3: CASSGQANTEAFF

D: TRBD1
size: .
J: TRBJ1-5
V: TRBV30
DNA: TGTGCCTGGAGTCTACGCGGGACAGGGCGGGCTTGGAATCAGCCCCAGCATTTT
CDR3: CAWSLRGTGRAWNQPQHF

D: .
size: .
J: TRBJ1-1
V: TRBV19
DNA: TGTGCCAGTACCCGCAAGGGAGGAGTAAGCTGGCACTTACCGGCTGAAGCTTTCTTT
CDR3: CASTRKGGVSWHLPAEAFF

D: TRBD1
size: .
J: TRBJ2-7
V: TRBV15
DNA: TGTGCCACCAGCAGTCCCGGGACAGGGGTTAGGTACGAGCAGTACTTC
CDR3: CATSSPGTGVRYEQYF

D: .
size: .
J: TRBJ1-2
V: TRBV5-1
DNA: TGCGCCAGCAGCTTGGATACTATGGGGGGGTACTATGGCTACACCTTC
CDR3: CASSLDTMGGYYGYTF

D: .
size: .
J: TRBJ1-5
V: TRBV19
DNA: TGTGCCAGTAGTGGGGACAAAAATCAGCCCCAGCATTTT
CDR3: CASSGDKNQPQHF

D: .
size: .
J: TRBJ2-2
V: TRBV7-7
DNA: TGTGCTAGCAGCTTAAATTCGGGAGCGAACGTCGGGGAGCTGTTTTTT
CDR3: CASSLNSGANVGELFF

D: TRBD2
size: once
J: TRBJ2-3
V: TRBV5-1
DNA: TGCGCCAGCAGCTCCGGACTAGCGGGAGGGACCGGTCACACTGATACGCAGTATTTT
CDR3: CASSSGLAGGTGHTDTQYF

D: TRBD1
size: .
J: TRBJ1-2
V: TRBV25-1
DNA: TGTGCCAGCAGTGAACGCCAGGGGGCAGATGGCTACACCTTC
CDR3: CASSERQGADGYTF